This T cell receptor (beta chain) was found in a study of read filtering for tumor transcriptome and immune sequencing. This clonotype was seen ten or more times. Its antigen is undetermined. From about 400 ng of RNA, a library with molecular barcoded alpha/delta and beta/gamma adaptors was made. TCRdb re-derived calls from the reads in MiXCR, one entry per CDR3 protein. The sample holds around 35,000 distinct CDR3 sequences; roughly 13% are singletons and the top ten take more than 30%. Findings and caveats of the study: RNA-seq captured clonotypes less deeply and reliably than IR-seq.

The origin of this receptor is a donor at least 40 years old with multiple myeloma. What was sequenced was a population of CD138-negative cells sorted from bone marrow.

Written as DNA, the CDR3 is TGCAGTGCTGCGATGCCGGGGTACACCGGGGAGCTGTTTTTT. Translating it yields CSAAMPGYTGELFF. The rearrangement links TRBV20-1 to TRBJ2-2; D might be TRBD2 (5 bases). The CDR3 is 14 amino acids. Trimming cost V 5 bases and J 3 bases, with 13 bases left between them. Germline CDR1 reads DFQATT; CDR2 reads SNEGSKA (reference sequence).